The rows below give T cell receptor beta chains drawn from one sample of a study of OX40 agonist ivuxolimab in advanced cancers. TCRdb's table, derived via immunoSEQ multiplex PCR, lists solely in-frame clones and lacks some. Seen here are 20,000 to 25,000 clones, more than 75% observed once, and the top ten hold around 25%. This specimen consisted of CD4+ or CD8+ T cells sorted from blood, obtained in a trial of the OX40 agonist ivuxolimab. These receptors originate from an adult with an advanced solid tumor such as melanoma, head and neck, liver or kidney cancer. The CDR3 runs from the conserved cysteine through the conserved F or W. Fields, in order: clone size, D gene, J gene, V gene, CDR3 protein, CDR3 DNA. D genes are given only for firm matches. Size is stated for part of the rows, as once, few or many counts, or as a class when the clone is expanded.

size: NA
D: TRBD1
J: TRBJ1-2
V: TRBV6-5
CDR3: CASSYSSTGGYGYTF
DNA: TGTGCCAGCAGTTACTCTTCGACAGGGGGCTATGGCTACACCTTC

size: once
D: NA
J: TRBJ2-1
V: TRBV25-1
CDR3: CASSRASTYNEQFF
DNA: TGTGCCAGCAGTCGGGCGTCCACCTACAATGAGCAGTTCTTC

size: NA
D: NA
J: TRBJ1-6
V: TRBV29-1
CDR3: CSVGAGEDSPLHF
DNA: TGCAGCGTTGGAGCAGGGGAGGATTCACCCCTCCACTTT

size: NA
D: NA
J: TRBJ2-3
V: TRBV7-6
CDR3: CASSLEPYSGYTQYF
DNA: TGTGCCAGCAGCTTAGAGCCCTACAGCGGTTATACGCAGTATTTT

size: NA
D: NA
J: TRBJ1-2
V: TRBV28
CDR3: CASSLGASNYGYTF
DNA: TGTGCCAGCAGTTTAGGGGCTTCTAACTATGGCTACACCTTC

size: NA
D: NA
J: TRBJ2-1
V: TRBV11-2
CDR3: CASSLSWGVPVNEQFF
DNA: TGTGCCAGCAGCTTAAGCTGGGGGGTCCCTGTCAATGAGCAGTTCTTC

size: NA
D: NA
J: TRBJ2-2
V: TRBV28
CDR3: CATKTGELFF
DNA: TGTGCCACGAAAACCGGGGAGCTGTTTTTT

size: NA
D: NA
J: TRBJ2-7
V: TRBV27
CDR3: CASSSDPPSYEQYF
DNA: TGTGCCAGCAGTTCCGATCCCCCCTCCTACGAGCAGTACTTC

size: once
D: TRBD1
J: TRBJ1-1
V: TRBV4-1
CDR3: CASSQDWRGQYTEAFF
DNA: TGCGCCAGCAGCCAAGATTGGAGGGGGCAGTACACTGAAGCTTTCTTT

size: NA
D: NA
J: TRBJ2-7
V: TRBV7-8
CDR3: CASSLGWVRPYEQYF
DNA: TGTGCCAGCAGCTTAGGATGGGTCAGACCCTACGAGCAGTACTTC

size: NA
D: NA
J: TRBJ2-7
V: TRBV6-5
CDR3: CASSYSTGVEQYF
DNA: TGTGCCAGCAGTTACTCGACAGGAGTCGAGCAGTACTTC

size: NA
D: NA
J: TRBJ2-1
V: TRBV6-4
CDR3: CASSDSTAGPNEQFF
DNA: TGTGCCAGCAGTGACTCGACGGCAGGACCCAATGAGCAGTTCTTC

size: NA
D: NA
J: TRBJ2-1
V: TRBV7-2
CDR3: CASSPWGARYNEQFF
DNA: TGTGCCAGCAGCCCGTGGGGGGCACGCTACAATGAGCAGTTCTTC

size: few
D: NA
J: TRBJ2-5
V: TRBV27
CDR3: CASSLGRMGAQYF
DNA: TGTGCCAGCAGTTTAGGACGAATGGGGGCCCAGTACTTC

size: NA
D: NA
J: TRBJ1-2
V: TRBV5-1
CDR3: CASSLERAKGYTF
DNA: TGCGCCAGCAGCTTAGAGAGGGCTAAGGGCTACACCTTC

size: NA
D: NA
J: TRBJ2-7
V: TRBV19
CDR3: CASSNVTENLSYEQYF
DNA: TGTGCCAGTAGTAATGTGACAGAGAACCTCTCCTACGAGCAGTACTTC

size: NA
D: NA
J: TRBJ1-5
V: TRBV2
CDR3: CASSKRSQSNQPQHF
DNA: TGTGCCAGCAGTAAAAGAAGTCAGAGCAATCAGCCCCAGCATTTT

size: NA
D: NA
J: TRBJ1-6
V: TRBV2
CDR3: CAGRDPTAYNSPLHF
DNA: TGTGCCGGACGCGACCCGACGGCTTATAATTCACCCCTCCACTTT

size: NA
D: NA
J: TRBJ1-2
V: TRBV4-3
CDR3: CASSQDGYGYTF
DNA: TGCGCCAGCAGCCAAGACGGCTATGGCTACACCTTC

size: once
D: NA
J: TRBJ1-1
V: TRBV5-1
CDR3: CASSIRGQPEAFF
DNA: TGCGCCAGCAGCATCCGAGGACAGCCGGAAGCTTTCTTT

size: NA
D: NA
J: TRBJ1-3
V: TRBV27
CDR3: CASSTGRGNTIYF
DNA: TGTGCCAGCAGTACCGGTCGGGGAAACACCATATATTTT

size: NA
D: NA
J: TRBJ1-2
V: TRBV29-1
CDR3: CSVVRAPNYGYTF
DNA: TGCAGCGTTGTAAGGGCCCCAAACTATGGCTACACCTTC

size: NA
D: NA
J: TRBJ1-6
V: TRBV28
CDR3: CASFGRYNSPLHF
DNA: TGTGCCAGCTTCGGCAGGTATAATTCACCCCTCCACTTT

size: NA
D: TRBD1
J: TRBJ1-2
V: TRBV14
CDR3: CASSRQGANYGYTF
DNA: TGTGCCAGCAGCCGACAGGGGGCTAACTATGGCTACACCTTC

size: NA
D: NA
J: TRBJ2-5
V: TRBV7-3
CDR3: CASSRDVQETQYF
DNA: TGTGCCAGTTCTCGGGACGTTCAAGAGACCCAGTACTTC

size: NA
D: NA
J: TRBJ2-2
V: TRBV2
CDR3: CASSPGENTGELFF
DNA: TGTGCCAGCAGTCCCGGGGAGAACACCGGGGAGCTGTTTTTT

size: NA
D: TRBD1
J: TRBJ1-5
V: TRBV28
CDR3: CASSLTGIQPQHF
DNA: TGTGCCAGCAGCTTGACAGGGATTCAGCCCCAGCATTTT

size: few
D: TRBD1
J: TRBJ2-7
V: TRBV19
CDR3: CASGDSFHEQYF
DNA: TGTGCCAGTGGGGACAGTTTCCACGAGCAGTACTTC

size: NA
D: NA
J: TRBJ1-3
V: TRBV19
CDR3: CASSIGNTIYF
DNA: TGTGCCAGTAGTATCGGCAACACCATATATTTT

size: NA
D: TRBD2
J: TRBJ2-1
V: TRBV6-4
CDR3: CASSPRGGSYNEQFF
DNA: TGTGCCAGCAGTCCGCGGGGGGGCTCCTACAATGAGCAGTTCTTC

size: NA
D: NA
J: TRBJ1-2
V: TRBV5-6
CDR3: CASSLDRYGYTF
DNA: TGTGCCAGCAGCTTGGACAGATATGGCTACACCTTC

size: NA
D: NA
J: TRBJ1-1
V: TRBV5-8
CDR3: CASSLADNTEAFF
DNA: TGTGCCAGCAGCCTCGCGGATAACACTGAAGCTTTCTTT

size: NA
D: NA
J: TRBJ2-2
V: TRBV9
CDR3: CASSADSSTGELFF
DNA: TGTGCCAGCAGCGCTGACAGTTCCACCGGGGAGCTGTTTTTT

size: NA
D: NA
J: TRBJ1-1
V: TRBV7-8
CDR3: CASSLEVLQRKKEAFF
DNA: TGTGCCAGCAGCTTAGAAGTCTTACAGAGAAAAAAGGAGGCTTTCTTT

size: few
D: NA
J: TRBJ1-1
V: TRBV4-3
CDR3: CASSQDFGDGTEAFF
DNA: TGCGCCAGCAGCCAAGACTTCGGAGACGGCACTGAAGCTTTCTTT

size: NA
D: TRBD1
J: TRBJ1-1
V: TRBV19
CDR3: CASWDSGPNTEAFF
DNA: TGTGCCAGTTGGGACAGCGGACCGAACACTGAAGCTTTCTTT

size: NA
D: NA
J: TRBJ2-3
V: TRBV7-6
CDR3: CASSSAGETDTQYF
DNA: TGTGCCAGCAGCTCCGCAGGGGAGACAGATACGCAGTATTTT

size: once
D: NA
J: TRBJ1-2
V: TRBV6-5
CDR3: CASSYSEGGNGYTF
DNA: TGTGCCAGCAGTTACTCCGAGGGAGGGAATGGCTACACCTTC

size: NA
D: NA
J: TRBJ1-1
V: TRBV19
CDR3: CASSIGGDTEAFF
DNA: TGTGCCAGTAGTATAGGGGGTGACACTGAAGCTTTCTTT

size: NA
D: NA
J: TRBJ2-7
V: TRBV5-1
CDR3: CASSLRGQSSYEQYF
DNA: TGCGCCAGCAGCTTGAGAGGACAGAGCTCCTACGAGCAGTACTTC

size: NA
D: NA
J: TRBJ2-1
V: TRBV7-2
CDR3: CASSRGVINEQFF
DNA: TGTGCCAGCAGCCGTGGGGTGATCAATGAGCAGTTCTTC